The 22 T cell receptor beta chains below come from one sample, sequenced in a study of T-cell memory formation after mild COVID-19. Each CDR3 protein gets one entry after TCRdb re-called the 5' RACE reads with MiXCR. The sample includes under 450,000 distinct CDR3 sequences, roughly 19% seen only once; the top ten take roughly 21%. The sample comprised PBMCs or a T cell subset sorted from them (not recorded which). The receptors come from a man aged 18 to 35 who had mild COVID-19 (a few samples of this study predate the infection). Cell type and time point are not known.

The V call is TRBV7-2, the J call TRBJ1-5; TRBD1 matches 7 bases. This CDR3 has 16 residues. The ends lost 2 bases at V and 5 bases at J; junction bases unmatched: 9. The V gene's germline CDR1 is SGHTA and CDR2 FQGNSA. The CDR3 region is CASSLQGQVGDQPQHF. CDR3 nucleotides: TGTGCCAGCAGCTTACAAGGACAGGTGGGGGATCAGCCCCAGCATTTT.

The chain is built from TRBV6-5 and TRBJ2-3; D may be TRBD2 (6 bases). Germline lookup yields CDR1 MNHEY and CDR2 SVGAGI. The germline V and J ends were trimmed by 7 bases and 4 bases, with 9 bases remaining between them. The CDR3 loop spans 12 amino acids. The CDR3 region has the DNA TGTGCCAGCACCGGCGGGGCAGATACGCAGTATTTT. It encodes CASTGGADTQYF.

This clonotype was counted only a few times. The CDR3, as DNA: TGTGCCAGCAGCTTTAACAGGGGGATCGGGCAGCCCCAGCATTTT. It yields the protein CASSFNRGIGQPQHF. The V call is TRBV7-2, the J call TRBJ1-5; 8 bases align to TRBD1. The CDR3 is 15 residues long. J was trimmed by 7 bases and V by 3 bases; bases with no gene match: 8. CDR1 is SGHTA and CDR2 is FQGNSA in the germline V gene.

This clonotype was recorded a few times. The CDR3 is CASSLAAEHYGYTF. As DNA, the CDR3 is TGTGCCAGCAGCTTAGCTGCGGAACACTATGGCTACACCTTC. The chain is built from TRBV7-2 and TRBJ1-2; no definite D call. V was clipped by 0 bases and J by 3 bases, with 8 bases between them. CDR1 and CDR2 (germline): SGHTA, FQGNSA. CDR3 length equals 14 residues.

This clonotype was picked up a small number of times. The V and J genes are TRBV5-1 and TRBJ2-3; D not resolved. V gave up 4 bases and J gave up 4 bases, with 13 bases separating them. This CDR3 region has 14 residues. The germline V gene has CDR1 SGHRS and CDR2 YFSETQ. The chain's CDR3 is CASSASPPSDTQYF. The CDR3 DNA sequence: TGCGCCAGCAGCGCCAGCCCCCCATCAGATACGCAGTATTTT. Drawing the rest from reference TRBV5-1 and TRBJ2-3, the complete variable domain is KAGVTQTPRYLIKTRGQQVTLSCSPISGHRSVSWYQQTPGQGLQFLFEYFSETQRNKGNFPGRFSGRQFSNSRSEMNVSTLELGDSALYLCASSASPPSDTQYFGPGTRLTVL.

This sequence joins TRBV20-1 and TRBJ2-5; 12 bases map to TRBD2. The V and J ends lost 0 bases and 1 base, in that order; junction bases with no gene match: 3. Germline V lookup: CDR1 DFQATT, CDR2 SNEGSKA (reference sequence). The CDR3 is made up of 16 amino acids. The CDR3 DNA reads as TGCAGTGCTAGAGACCCGACTAGCGGGGGCCAAGAGACCCAGTACTTC. Its translation: CSARDPTSGGQETQYF.

CDR3 protein: CASSFMGAAQPQHF. The CDR3 DNA follows: TGTGCCAGCAGTTTTATGGGGGCCGCTCAGCCCCAGCATTTT. The chain couples TRBV12-3 or TRBV12-4 to TRBJ1-5; possibly TRBD1 for D (6 bases). V lost 3 bases and J lost 6, with 12 bases in between. The CDR3 consists of 14 residues.

The chain couples TRBV10-3 to TRBJ1-2, with D possibly matching TRBD1 (5 bases). The germline gives CDR1 ENHRY, CDR2 SYGVKD. This CDR3 has 13 residues. The V end lost 8 bases, the J end lost 3 bases, and 13 bases lay between the germline ends. The DNA of the CDR3 is TGTGCCATCGACGCCGGGACCGACTATGGCTACACCTTC. It translates to CAIDAGTDYGYTF.

This clonotype was counted a few times. V gene TRBV12-3 or TRBV12-4 combines with J gene TRBJ1-1, with D unclear. With 5 bases removed from V and 11 bases from J, the gap between germline ends came to 15 bases. The CDR3 contains 12 residues. The chain's CDR3 is CASSPPGKMAFF. Written as DNA, the CDR3 is TGTGCCAGCAGTCCTCCCGGTAAAATGGCTTTCTTT.

V and J are TRBV11-2 and TRBJ2-3, with a possible D match to TRBD1 (5 bases). From germline, CDR1 is SGHAT and CDR2 FQNNGV. Trimming cost V 6 bases and J 9 bases, with 13 bases left between them. The CDR3 consists of 12 residues. CDR3 DNA sequence: TGTGCCAGCAGATACAGGACCCACACGCAGTATTTT. It encodes CASRYRTHTQYF. The variable domain in full, with the rest retrieved from reference TRBV11-2 and TRBJ2-3, is EAGVAQSPRYKIIEKRQSVAFWCNPISGHATLYWYQQILGQGPKLLIQFQNNGVVDDSQLPKDRFSAERLKGVDSTLKIQPAKLEDSAVYLCASRYRTHTQYFGPGTRLTVL.

This sequence joins TRBV6-2 or TRBV6-3 and TRBJ2-1, with 15 bases aligning to TRBD2. There are 16 residues in the CDR3. The V gene end was trimmed by 9 bases and the J gene end by 0 bases; junction bases not matched to a gene: 3. Germline CDR1 is MNHEY and CDR2 is SVGEGT. Here the CDR3 reads CASRTSGGASYNEQFF. The CDR3 DNA reads as TGTGCCAGTAGGACTAGCGGGGGGGCCTCCTACAATGAGCAGTTCTTC.

The chain links TRBV7-2 to TRBJ1-6; D is uncertain. Trimming stripped 2 bases from V and 1 base from J, with 9 bases between. There are 16 residues in the CDR3. The germline V gene has CDR1 SGHTA and CDR2 FQGNSA. CDR3 amino acids: CASSLRQVSYNSPLHF. As DNA, the CDR3 is TGTGCCAGCAGCTTACGGCAGGTTTCCTATAATTCACCCCTCCACTTT.

This clonotype has at least ten counts. The chain joins TRBV7-2 to TRBJ1-2, with 7 nucleotides matching TRBD1. CDR3 length: 16 amino acids. After removal of 1 base from V and 2 bases from J, the junction contained 7 bases not matched to a gene. CDR1 and CDR2 (germline): SGHTA, FQGNSA. CDR3 nucleotides: TGTGCCAGCAGCTTAGGTAGTGGGGACAGAAACTATGGCTACACCTTC. The encoded protein is CASSLGSGDRNYGYTF.

This clonotype was observed a handful of times. The chain links TRBV18 to TRBJ1-1; D uncertain. Per the germline V gene, CDR1 is KGHSH and CDR2 is LQKENI. V lost 0 bases and J 8 bases, leaving 4 bases between the germline ends. CDR3 length equals 11 residues. This chain's CDR3 is CASSPPAEAFF. The CDR3 DNA reads TGTGCCAGCTCACCACCCGCCGAAGCTTTCTTT.

The chain uses TRBV28 and TRBJ1-1; unclear D gene. The CDR3 runs 13 residues. CDR1 is MDHEN and CDR2 is SYDVKM in the germline V gene. V was shortened by 6 bases and J by 4 bases, with 12 bases between the two germline ends. The CDR3 nucleotides are TGTGCCAGCAGGACATACAGAGGCACTGAAGCTTTCTTT. Its protein is CASRTYRGTEAFF.

The chain has TRBV20-1 and TRBJ2-5, with TRBD2 matching 7 bases. The germline CDR1 and CDR2 sequences are DFQATT and SNEGSKA (reference sequence). This CDR3 is 13 amino acids long. V trimming: 4 bases; J trimming: 4 bases; junction bases outside the gene matches: 6. CDR3 nucleotide sequence: TGCAGTGCTACAAAGAGCGGGACAGAGACCCAGTACTTC. As protein: CSATKSGTETQYF.

This sequence joins TRBV5-1 and TRBJ1-1; no firm D call. V was pared by 4 bases and J by 1 base, with 14 bases between. Germline assignment: CDR1 SGHRS and CDR2 YFSETQ. The CDR3 covers 15 residues. CDR3 sequence: CASSEAQNPNTEAFF. CDR3 nucleotide sequence: TGCGCCAGCAGCGAGGCCCAGAATCCGAACACTGAAGCTTTCTTT.

The J gene is TRBJ2-7, the V gene TRBV6-6; D is uncertain. Trimming shortened V by 7 bases and J by 2 bases, and 15 bases separated the two germline ends. This CDR3 has 14 residues. Looked up from germline, CDR1 is MNHNY and CDR2 is SVGAGI (reference sequence). CDR3 coding DNA: TGTGCCAGCACAGAGACACGTTACGCCTACGAGCAGTACTTC. It encodes CASTETRYAYEQYF.

The chain employs TRBV20-1 and TRBJ1-5; D might be TRBD1 (6 bases). The germline gives CDR1 DFQATT, CDR2 SNEGSKA (reference sequence). Trimming took off 5 bases at V and 1 base at J, with 9 bases between the two ends. The CDR3 is 13 residues long. This chain's CDR3 is CSARTGSNQPQHF. In nucleotides, the CDR3 is TGCAGTGCTCGCACAGGGAGCAATCAGCCCCAGCATTTT.

This rearrangement joins TRBV11-3 to TRBJ2-1, with 10 bases identical to TRBD1. Per germline, CDR1 SGHNT and CDR2 YENEEA. The CDR3 length is 13 residues. J lost 8 bases, V lost 6 bases, and 4 bases had no gene match. CDR3 region: CASRDRGHDEQFF. The DNA for the CDR3 is TGTGCCAGCAGAGACAGGGGGCATGATGAGCAGTTCTTC.

Points on this clonotype: The junction departs from the called germline gene at one end, perhaps through a read error. V is TRBV5-1 and J is TRBJ1-5; D gene uncertain. In germline, CDR1 is SGHRS, CDR2 YFSETQ. This CDR3 is built from 13 residues. The CDR3 loop is CARSLDGNQPQHF. The CDR3 DNA is TGCGCCAGAAGCTTGGACGGAAATCAGCCCCAGCATTTT.

V and J are TRBV4-1 and TRBJ1-1, with 8 bases identical to TRBD1. V lost 0 bases, J lost 7 bases, and 10 bases stayed unmatched. The CDR3 covers 16 residues. Germline CDR1 is MGHRA and CDR2 is YSYEKL. CDR3 DNA: TGCGCCAGCAGCCAAGACCCCGGACAGGGAGGTGGTGAAGCTTTCTTT. Protein: CASSQDPGQGGGEAFF.